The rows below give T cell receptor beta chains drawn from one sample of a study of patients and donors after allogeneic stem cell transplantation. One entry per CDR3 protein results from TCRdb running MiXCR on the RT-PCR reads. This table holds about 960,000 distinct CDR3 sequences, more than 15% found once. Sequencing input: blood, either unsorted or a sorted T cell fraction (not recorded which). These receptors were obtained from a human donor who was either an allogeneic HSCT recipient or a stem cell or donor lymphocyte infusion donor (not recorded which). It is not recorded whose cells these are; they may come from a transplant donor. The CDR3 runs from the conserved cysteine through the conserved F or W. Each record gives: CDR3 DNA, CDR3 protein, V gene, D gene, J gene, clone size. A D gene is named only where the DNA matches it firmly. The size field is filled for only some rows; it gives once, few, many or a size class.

TGCGCCAGCAGCTTGGGAGCGGGAAGGGAGACCCAGTACTTC,CASSLGAGRETQYF,TRBV5-1,TRBD2,TRBJ2-5,many
TGTGCCAGCAGGCCCTCGACAGGGGGCTATGGCTACACCTTC,CASRPSTGGYGYTF,TRBV12-3/TRBV12-4,TRBD1,TRBJ1-2,.
TGTGCCAGCAGCCCCCATCCGGGGAGCTCCTACAATGAGCAGTTCTTC,CASSPHPGSSYNEQFF,TRBV7-3,.,TRBJ2-1,few
TGTGCCAGCAGTTTCGCGACTCCCGGGTCGGAGCAGTTCTTC,CASSFATPGSEQFF,TRBV12-3/TRBV12-4,.,TRBJ2-1,few
TGTGCCAGCCGGGACTCCGGACGATACGAGCAGTACTTC,CASRDSGRYEQYF,TRBV12-3/TRBV12-4,.,TRBJ2-7,many
TGTGCCAGCACCCCAGGTACTGGACAGGGGTTCATGAACACTGAAGCTTTCTTT,CASTPGTGQGFMNTEAFF,TRBV6-1,TRBD1,TRBJ1-1,.
TGTGCCAGCAGCTTATTAAGGGAAAGCACTGAAGCTTTCTTT,CASSLLRESTEAFF,TRBV7-9,.,TRBJ1-1,.
TGCGCCAGCAGCTTGCCTAATAGCGGGAGTCAGTTCTTC,CASSLPNSGSQFF,TRBV5-1,TRBD2,TRBJ2-1,few
TGTGCCAGCAGGTGGGGTATTAGGGAAAATTCACCCCTCCACTTT,CASRWGIRENSPLHF,TRBV6-1,.,TRBJ1-6,.
TGCGCCAGCAGCTTGGCAGAGCGCATGGGCCTACAGGAGCAGTTCTTC,CASSLAERMGLQEQFF,TRBV5-1,.,TRBJ2-1,.
TGTGCCAGCAGCGCTCGGAGCGGGACCCAAGAGACCCAGTACTTC,CASSARSGTQETQYF,TRBV7-3,TRBD2,TRBJ2-5,few
TGCAGTGCTAGTCGACTGCGTCGGAGGCTCTCCTACAATGAGCAGTTCTTC,CSASRLRRRLSYNEQFF,TRBV20-1,.,TRBJ2-1,once
TGTGCCAGCAGCTTAACGCCCCCAGGATTGAACACTGAAGCTTTCTTT,CASSLTPPGLNTEAFF,TRBV7-3,.,TRBJ1-1,.
TGTGCCAGCAGCTTAGTTAGGGGACTTAACTATGGCTACACCTTC,CASSLVRGLNYGYTF,TRBV7-8,.,TRBJ1-2,few
TGTGCCAGCAGCTTAGGTCCCCCCCGAAGCTCTGGAAACACCATATATTTT,CASSLGPPRSSGNTIYF,TRBV7-2,.,TRBJ1-3,few
TGTGCCAGCAGCTTAGGATGGGGACAGGGCTACGAGCAGTACTTC,CASSLGWGQGYEQYF,TRBV7-9,TRBD1,TRBJ2-7,few
TGTGCCAGCAGCCTGACAGTCACCCTGAACACTGAAGCTTTCTTT,CASSLTVTLNTEAFF,TRBV6-2/TRBV6-3,.,TRBJ1-1,.
TGCAGTGCTAGAGCACAGGGGGCTAATGAGCAGTTCTTC,CSARAQGANEQFF,TRBV20-1,TRBD1,TRBJ2-1,.
TGTGCCAGCAGTTACTCGATTAAAGAGACCCAGTACTTC,CASSYSIKETQYF,TRBV6-5,.,TRBJ2-5,few
TGTGCCAGCAGCGGGTTTGGGGACAGGGGGCGATACTACGAGCAGTACTTC,CASSGFGDRGRYYEQYF,TRBV9,TRBD1,TRBJ2-7,.
TGTGCCAGCAGTCCAACAAGGAGTAGCGAAAAACTGTTTTTT,CASSPTRSSEKLFF,TRBV5-6,.,TRBJ1-4,.
TGTGCCAGCACCACATTACGGGAGTCTGGCTACACCTTC,CASTTLRESGYTF,TRBV2,.,TRBJ1-2,few
TGTGCCAGCAGCCAAGAACAGGACGGGCCCCGGAACTATGGCTACACCTTC,CASSQEQDGPRNYGYTF,TRBV3-1,.,TRBJ1-2,.
TGTGCCAGCAGCCGACAGGGATGGGGAGGGGAGGATGGCTACACCTTC,CASSRQGWGGEDGYTF,TRBV12-3/TRBV12-4,TRBD1,TRBJ1-2,.
TGTGCCAGCTCACCGACAGGGAGTGACGAGCAGTACTTC,CASSPTGSDEQYF,TRBV18,TRBD1,TRBJ2-7,few
TGTGCCAGCAGTTACTCCGCACTCTCTGGGGCCAACGTCCTGACTTTC,CASSYSALSGANVLTF,TRBV6-5,.,TRBJ2-6,few
TGCAGCGTTGAAAGGGAAAGCTATGGCTACACCTTC,CSVERESYGYTF,TRBV29-1,.,TRBJ1-2,.
TGTGCCAGCAGCCACTCCCCCGGGAACACTGAAGCTTTCTTT,CASSHSPGNTEAFF,TRBV3-1,.,TRBJ1-1,few
TGTGCCAGCAGCCACTCAGGGGGGGAGCTGTTTTTT,CASSHSGGELFF,TRBV14,.,TRBJ2-2,.
TGCGCCAGCAGCCAAGACCCAGGGCGCCACTATGGCTACACCTTC,CASSQDPGRHYGYTF,TRBV4-1,.,TRBJ1-2,few
TGTGCCAGCTCACCGGGTGTCTTAGAGACCCAGTACTTC,CASSPGVLETQYF,TRBV18,.,TRBJ2-5,.
TGCGCCAGCAGCTTGGCGGGACAGGGTACGGGGAATGGCTACACCTTC,CASSLAGQGTGNGYTF,TRBV5-1,TRBD1,TRBJ1-2,.
TGTGCCAGCAGCCAAGACAGAAACCAAGAGACCCAGTACTTC,CASSQDRNQETQYF,TRBV13,.,TRBJ2-5,few
TGTGCCAGCTTGGGGGACGGGAGGGAGCTGTTTTTT,CASLGDGRELFF,TRBV6-5,.,TRBJ2-2,.
TGTGCCAGCAGCTTAGGTCTGGACTACAATGAGCAGTTCTTC,CASSLGLDYNEQFF,TRBV7-9,.,TRBJ2-1,many
TGTGCCAGCAGTGTCCTTGGCGGGATGAGCACAGATACGCAGTATTTT,CASSVLGGMSTDTQYF,TRBV2,.,TRBJ2-3,.
TGTGCCATCAGCCCTACGACTAGCGGCTACGAGCAGTACTTC,CAISPTTSGYEQYF,TRBV10-3,TRBD2,TRBJ2-7,.
TGTGCCGCAACGGGACAGGGAAACACCATATATTTT,CAATGQGNTIYF,TRBV6-5,TRBD1,TRBJ1-3,.
TGTGCCAGCAGCCCCGGGATACCCTACGAGCAGTACTTC,CASSPGIPYEQYF,TRBV7-9,.,TRBJ2-7,few
TGTGCCAGCAGTCGGCCGGGACAGGGAAGGGAAAAACTGTTTTTT,CASSRPGQGREKLFF,TRBV12-3/TRBV12-4,TRBD1,TRBJ1-4,few
TGTGCCAGCAGCCGGGGACAAGACACAGATACGCAGTATTTT,CASSRGQDTDTQYF,TRBV11-3,.,TRBJ2-3,.
TGTGCCAGCAGCCCCAAATTACGGCCCGAAGGTGGCTACACCTTC,CASSPKLRPEGGYTF,TRBV7-9,.,TRBJ1-2,few
TGTGCCAGCAGCTTACTAGCGGGAGATGCAGATACGCAGTATTTT,CASSLLAGDADTQYF,TRBV7-9,TRBD2,TRBJ2-3,few
TGTGCCAGCAGGGTAAGGGGGCAGGAAGGCTACACCTTC,CASRVRGQEGYTF,TRBV6-1,TRBD1,TRBJ1-2,.
TGCAGCGTTGAAGATCTTCGGCAGGGGGGGAGCACAGATACGCAGTATTTT,CSVEDLRQGGSTDTQYF,TRBV29-1,.,TRBJ2-3,.
TGTGCCATCAGTGAGGAAGGCAACTCCTACGAGCAGTACTTC,CAISEEGNSYEQYF,TRBV10-3,.,TRBJ2-7,many
TGTGCCAGCAGTGAACAGGGGAGGGCAAACACTGAAGCTTTCTTT,CASSEQGRANTEAFF,TRBV2,.,TRBJ1-1,.
TGCAGTCCCTGGGGGCGGGACTACACAGATACGCAGTATTTT,CSPWGRDYTDTQYF,TRBV20-1,.,TRBJ2-3,.
TGTGCCACCAGCGCCAGGAACACCGGGGAGCTGTTTTTT,CATSARNTGELFF,TRBV24-1,.,TRBJ2-2,.
TGTGCCAGCAGTCCTAACCGCATAGCGGAATACTACGAGCAGTACTTC,CASSPNRIAEYYEQYF,TRBV28,.,TRBJ2-7,few
TGCGCCAGCAGCCAAGAGGGACTAAGGGCCGGGGAGCTGTTTTTT,CASSQEGLRAGELFF,TRBV4-3,TRBD2,TRBJ2-2,.
TGTGCCAGCAGTGAAAGGGGCGGGGTCGGCCAAGAGACCCAGTACTTC,CASSERGGVGQETQYF,TRBV2,.,TRBJ2-5,.
TGTGCCAGCACCCCCCAACTTACAGATACGCAGTATTTT,CASTPQLTDTQYF,TRBV9,.,TRBJ2-3,.
TGTGCCAGCAGACTCGGGACGGCCCTACGGAGCGGCGGCTACACCTTC,CASRLGTALRSGGYTF,TRBV6-2/TRBV6-3,.,TRBJ1-2,.
TGTGCCAGCAGTTTAGGTGCTAGCCACAATGAGCAGTTCTTC,CASSLGASHNEQFF,TRBV12-3/TRBV12-4,.,TRBJ2-1,many
TGTGCCAGCAGTCCCGTGACAGGGACCTACGAGCAGTACTTC,CASSPVTGTYEQYF,TRBV6-1,TRBD1,TRBJ2-7,.
TGCGCCAGCAGCCAAACTAGCGGGGGGGCCAAGCAAGAGACCCAGTACTTC,CASSQTSGGAKQETQYF,TRBV4-1,TRBD2,TRBJ2-5,.
TGCGCCAGCAGCTTGGTTCCATCTGCGAACACCGGGGAGCTGTTTTTT,CASSLVPSANTGELFF,TRBV5-1,.,TRBJ2-2,.
TGTGCCATCAGTGCTGAAGACAAGAAGAGTGCTTTCTTT,CAISAEDKKSAFF,TRBV10-3,.,TRBJ1-1,.